These 22 T cell receptor beta chains were sequenced from one sample in a study of T-cell reconstitution after alpha-beta-depleted transplantation in children. The library targeted TCRbeta and was prepared with unique molecular identifiers. TCRdb passed the PCR reads through MiXCR, listing each CDR3 protein once. Of more than 60,000 distinct CDR3 sequences listed, more than 5.5% are singletons. The sample consisted of PBMCs from the stem cell graft donor, taken from the stem cell graft. These receptors all stem from a human donor who donated a stem cell graft to a child with acute lymphoblastic leukemia.

This clonotype was recorded many times. This chain links TRBV7-2 with TRBJ2-7; perhaps TRBD1 as D (7 bases). Germline CDR1 is SGHTA and CDR2 is FQGNSA. The V end lost 3 bases, the J end lost 0 bases, and 27 bases lay between the germline ends. The CDR3 runs to 20 residues. The DNA of the CDR3 is TGTGCCAGCAGCTTCCCGGGGAGGCAGTCGGGACAGCAACTCTCCTACGAGCAGTACTTC. It encodes CASSFPGRQSGQQLSYEQYF. The whole variable domain, filled in from reference TRBV7-2 and TRBJ2-7, reads GAGVSQSPSNKVTEKGKDVELRCDPISGHTALYWYRQSLGQGLEFLIYFQGNSAPDKSGLPSDRFSAERTGGSVSTLTIQRTQQEDSAVYLCASSFPGRQSGQQLSYEQYFGPGTRLTVT.

This clonotype was seen only a few times. V and J are TRBV7-2 and TRBJ1-6, with D possibly being TRBD1 (5 bases). The germline CDR1 and CDR2 sequences are SGHTA and FQGNSA. The V end was cut by 3 bases, the J end by 10 bases, with 13 bases between. This CDR3 spans 14 amino acids. In nucleotides, the CDR3 is TGTGCCAGCAGCTTCGGGAGGGGAGAGTCACCCCTCCACTTT. Its protein is CASSFGRGESPLHF.

This clonotype has ten or more counts. CDR3 sequence: CASSFFGDGYTF. In nucleotides, the CDR3 is TGTGCCAGCAGTTTTTTCGGGGATGGCTACACCTTC. The chain recombines TRBV12-3 or TRBV12-4 with TRBJ1-2; D not resolved. The CDR3 is 12 amino acids. The V and J ends lost 3 bases and 6 bases respectively, with 8 bases between them.

V is TRBV29-1 and J is TRBJ2-3; possibly TRBD2 for D (5 bases). The CDR3 is 14 residues long. CDR1 is SQVTM, CDR2 ANQGSEA, per germline. Trimming shortened V by 4 bases and J by 7 bases, and 18 bases separated the two germline ends. This CDR3 is CSVGTRAPFNTQYF. The CDR3 DNA follows: TGCAGCGTTGGTACGAGGGCGCCATTCAATACGCAGTATTTT.

This clonotype was recorded at least ten times. This chain joins TRBV4-3 and TRBJ1-5; D ambiguous. Per the germline V gene, CDR1 is LGHNA and CDR2 is YSLEER. Between the trimmed V and J ends, which lost 1 base and 4 bases, there was a span of 5 bases. CDR3 length: 13 amino acids. CDR3 coding DNA: TGCGCCAGCAGCCAAGCTGGGAATCAGCCCCAGCATTTT. As protein: CASSQAGNQPQHF.

This clonotype turned up a few times. The chain is built from TRBV6-5 and TRBJ1-5; 7 nucleotides agree with TRBD1. Unmatched junction bases numbered 4, after V lost 2 bases and J lost 6 bases. This CDR3 spans 14 amino acids. From germline, CDR1 is MNHEY and CDR2 SVGAGI. As DNA, the CDR3 is TGTGCCAGCAGTTACACAGGGGCCGCTCAGCCCCAGCATTTT. Translating gives CASSYTGAAQPQHF.

This clonotype has a count of ten or more. This chain joins TRBV12-3 or TRBV12-4 and TRBJ1-5; no clear D. V lost 3 bases, J lost 2 bases, and 11 bases lay in between. This CDR3 has 15 residues. This CDR3 reads CASSLGRVRNQPQHF. In nucleotides, the CDR3 is TGTGCCAGCAGTTTGGGAAGGGTGCGCAATCAGCCCCAGCATTTT.

This clonotype was seen at least ten times. The genes are TRBV6-2 or TRBV6-3 and TRBJ2-2; no definite D call. CDR3 size: 13 residues. Germline CDR1 MNHEY, CDR2 SVGEGT. Trimming removed 6 bases at V and 2 bases at J, with 7 bases between. The CDR3 DNA is TGTGCCAGCAGAGCAGCAAACACCGGGGAGCTGTTTTTT. As protein: CASRAANTGELFF.

This clonotype was counted at least ten times. J is TRBJ2-3 and V is TRBV12-3 or TRBV12-4; D call uncertain. V was clipped by 6 bases and J by 0 bases, with 16 bases between them. The length of the CDR3 is 16 residues. CDR3 DNA: TGTGCCAGCAGCCGCCTGAAGGTTCAGAGCACAGATACGCAGTATTTT. It encodes CASSRLKVQSTDTQYF.

This clonotype was found many times. The chain combines TRBV24-1 with TRBJ1-1; D is unresolved. CDR1 is KGHDR and CDR2 is SFDVKD in the germline V gene. This CDR3 spans 13 amino acids. V lost 8 bases to trimming and J lost 8 bases, with 17 bases between them. The CDR3 spells CATKGEKSREAFF. In DNA form, the CDR3 reads TGTGCCACCAAAGGAGAGAAGTCCAGGGAAGCTTTCTTT.

This clonotype has a count of ten or more. This chain connects TRBV28 to TRBJ2-2, with TRBD1 matching 9 bases. Trimming took 4 bases from V and 4 from J; bases not matched to a gene: 7. Per the germline V gene, CDR1 is MDHEN and CDR2 is SYDVKM. The CDR3 contains 16 residues. The CDR3 sequence is CASSSAQGAITGELFF. The DNA for the CDR3 is TGTGCCAGCAGTTCGGCACAGGGGGCGATCACCGGGGAGCTGTTTTTT.

This clonotype was recorded a few times. The genes are TRBV5-4 and TRBJ2-1, with a weak D call TRBD1 (8 bases). The germline gives CDR1 SGHNT, CDR2 YYREEE (reference sequence). Between the trimmed V and J ends, which lost 1 base and 0 bases, there was a span of 29 bases. The CDR3 loop spans 22 amino acids. This CDR3 is CASSLWEQGVSRAGTSYNEQFF. Here the CDR3 DNA reads TGTGCCAGCAGCTTGTGGGAACAGGGGGTCTCTCGAGCGGGAACCTCCTACAATGAGCAGTTCTTC.

There are many counts of this clonotype. The V and J genes are TRBV7-9 and TRBJ2-2, with D maybe TRBD2 (5 bases). Per the germline V gene, CDR1 is SEHNR and CDR2 is FQNEAQ (reference sequence). The CDR3 consists of 15 residues. V gave up 3 bases and J gave up 6 bases, with 14 bases separating them. CDR3 in DNA: TGTGCCAGCAGCTTCCTCGCAGCGGCCCCCGGGGAGCTGTTTTTT. This gives the protein CASSFLAAAPGELFF.

V gene TRBV12-3 or TRBV12-4 combines with J gene TRBJ1-1; 12 bases match TRBD1. The length of the CDR3 is 17 residues. V lost 6 bases to trimming and J lost 0 bases; unmatched junction nucleotides: 8. CDR3 coding DNA: TGTGCCAGCAGGAGGGGGACAGGGGGCAACCTGAACACTGAAGCTTTCTTT. Encoded protein: CASRRGTGGNLNTEAFF.

This clonotype was detected ten times or more. The J gene is TRBJ2-3, the V gene TRBV7-2; D gene unclear. Germline V CDR1 and CDR2: SGHTA, FQGNSA. The CDR3 runs to 13 residues. V dropped 5 bases and J dropped 2 bases, with 8 bases sitting between them. CDR3 nucleotides: TGTGCCAGCAGCCCAGTGCACACAGATACGCAGTATTTT. It yields the protein CASSPVHTDTQYF.

This chain connects TRBV18 to TRBJ1-4, with a weak D call TRBD1 (5 bases). Looked up from germline, CDR1 is KGHSH and CDR2 is LQKENI. The CDR3 extends over 16 amino acids. The V gene lost 3 bases and the J gene lost 4 bases, with 15 bases spanning the gap. CDR3 DNA: TGTGCCAGCTCACCCCCGCCGACAGACAGTAATGAAAAACTGTTTTTT. It specifies CASSPPPTDSNEKLFF.

This clonotype showed up many times. V usage is TRBV18 and J usage is TRBJ1-2; D not certain. Trimming cost V 2 bases and J 8 bases, with 12 bases left between them. The CDR3 sequence is 13 residues long. Per germline, CDR1 KGHSH and CDR2 LQKENI. Written as DNA, the CDR3 is TGTGCCAGCTCACCAGAGAGCGAACCCGGCTACACCTTC. This codes for CASSPESEPGYTF.

This chain links TRBV5-1 with TRBJ1-1, with D uncertain. Germline CDR1 reads SGHRS; CDR2 reads YFSETQ. The CDR3 spans 13 residues. The V end lost 2 bases, the J end lost 10 bases, and 15 bases lay between the germline ends. The CDR3 DNA sequence: TGCGCCAGCAGCTTATGGCCCTCTGATGGAGCTTTCTTT. Protein: CASSLWPSDGAFF.

This clonotype was counted ten times or more. The chain uses TRBV29-1 and TRBJ2-2; no reliable D call. The CDR3 has 13 residues. The germline V gene has CDR1 SQVTM and CDR2 ANQGSEA. Trimming shortened V by 2 bases and J by 6 bases, and 10 bases separated the two germline ends. The chain's CDR3 is CSVELVKPGELFF. CDR3 bases: TGCAGCGTTGAACTTGTAAAGCCCGGGGAGCTGTTTTTT.

In its sample, this clonotype was seen many times. The chain joins TRBV29-1 to TRBJ2-3; 7 bases are a match to TRBD1. Germline V lookup: CDR1 SQVTM, CDR2 ANQGSEA. Trimming at V came to 7 bases and at J to 3 bases, leaving 10 bases not matched to a gene. This CDR3 is 14 amino acids long. The chain's CDR3 is CSATRQGGTDTQYF. The CDR3 coding sequence is TGCAGCGCCACTCGACAGGGTGGGACAGATACGCAGTATTTT.

This clonotype was seen a few times. The rearrangement links TRBV24-1 to TRBJ2-3; 12 bases agree with TRBD2. CDR3 length equals 18 residues. Per the germline V gene, CDR1 is KGHDR and CDR2 is SFDVKD. The V gene end was trimmed by 1 base and the J gene end by 2 bases; junction bases not matched to a gene: 6. For the CDR3, the DNA is TGTGCCACCAGTGATTTTTATCGGACTAGCGGGAACACAGATACGCAGTATTTT. Translated, it gives CATSDFYRTSGNTDTQYF.

This clonotype was detected many times. The J gene is TRBJ1-6, the V gene TRBV20-1; no clear D gene. V was pared by 5 bases and J by 9 bases, with 14 bases between. This CDR3 comprises 13 residues. Germline V lookup: CDR1 DFQATT, CDR2 SNEGSKA (reference sequence). The CDR3 reads CSAAVVGSSPLHF. In nucleotides, the CDR3 is TGCAGTGCTGCTGTCGTGGGATCTTCACCCCTCCACTTT.